The 4 T cell receptor beta chains in this list originate from one sample, sequenced in a study of PD-L1 blockade in urothelial cancer. Generated by immunoSEQ multiplex PCR, the TCRdb table keeps only in-frame clones and is missing some. The repertoire includes some 100,000 clones, roughly nine tenths of them detected once, and over 0.8% sits in the top ten. This specimen was PBMCs, taken around atezolizumab (anti-PD-L1) treatment. These receptors all stem from an elderly woman with urothelial cancer.

The chain carries TRBV4-2 and TRBJ2-3; a possible D gene is TRBD2 (5 bases). CDR3 size: 15 residues. The germline V gene encodes CDR1 LGHNA and CDR2 YNFKEQ. The V end lost 3 bases, the J end lost 9 bases, and 19 bases lay between the germline ends. The CDR3 DNA follows: TGTGCCAGCAGCCAGGAGGTGGGTACTAGACCCACGCAGTATTTT. Protein: CASSQEVGTRPTQYF.

The chain carries TRBV7-3 and TRBJ2-1; 9 nucleotides match TRBD2. This CDR3 region has 15 residues. The germline V gene encodes CDR1 SGHTA and CDR2 FQGTGA. The V gene end was trimmed by 5 bases and the J gene end by 5 bases; junction bases not matched to a gene: 7. In DNA form, the CDR3 reads TGTGCCAGCAGCAAGACTAGCGGCTACAACAATGAGCAGTTCTTC. It yields the protein CASSKTSGYNNEQFF.

The CDR3 here is CASSHTTGSGQPQHF. CDR3 sequence (DNA): TGTGCCAGCAGCCACACGACAGGGTCGGGTCAGCCCCAGCATTTT. V and J are TRBV16 and TRBJ1-5, with 7 positions matching TRBD1. The CDR3 is made up of 15 amino acids. The V gene end was trimmed by 3 bases and the J gene end by 6 bases; junction bases not matched to a gene: 8. CDR1 and CDR2 (germline): KGHSY, FQNENV.

The chain recombines TRBV7-2 with TRBJ1-5; no clear D gene. Trimming removed 10 bases from V and 4 bases from J, with 11 bases in between. Per the germline V gene, CDR1 is SGHTA and CDR2 is FQGNSA. CDR3 length equals 12 residues. This chain's CDR3 is CATTSGNQPQHF. CDR3 in DNA: TGTGCCACCACGTCCGGGAATCAGCCCCAGCATTTT.